This TCR beta chain is from a study of blood T cells in healthy people across ages. Overall study context: Researchers report that template switching captured about one barcoded beta molecule per two T cells. Study-level findings and limits: Observed TCR beta diversity per million T cells went down as age went up. This fall followed a roughly linear course with age. CMV infection status of these donors was not known.

Note on this clonotype: Its antigen is unknown.

Germline lookup yields CDR1 DFQATT and CDR2 SNEGSKA (reference sequence). This CDR3 region has 14 residues. V was shortened by 6 bases and J by 1 base, with 13 bases between the two germline ends. The use of a sample-barcoded 5' primer and a J-beta primer mix characterized a second PCR of 7 to 11 cycles. A tag from a template-switch adaptor with 12 random nucleotides marked each cDNA molecule. TCRdb reanalysed the 5' RACE reads using MiXCR and keeps one entry per CDR3 protein. The table lists some 1.5 million distinct CDR3 sequences, 25% to 30% of them singletons. V gene TRBV20-1 combines with J gene TRBJ1-3, with D uncertain. Material for sequencing was blood. This TCR derives from a woman aged 30 to 39 in good health. The CDR3 loop is CSAQMGSSGNTIYF. The CDR3 DNA sequence: TGCAGTGCCCAAATGGGGTCATCTGGAAACACCATATATTTT.